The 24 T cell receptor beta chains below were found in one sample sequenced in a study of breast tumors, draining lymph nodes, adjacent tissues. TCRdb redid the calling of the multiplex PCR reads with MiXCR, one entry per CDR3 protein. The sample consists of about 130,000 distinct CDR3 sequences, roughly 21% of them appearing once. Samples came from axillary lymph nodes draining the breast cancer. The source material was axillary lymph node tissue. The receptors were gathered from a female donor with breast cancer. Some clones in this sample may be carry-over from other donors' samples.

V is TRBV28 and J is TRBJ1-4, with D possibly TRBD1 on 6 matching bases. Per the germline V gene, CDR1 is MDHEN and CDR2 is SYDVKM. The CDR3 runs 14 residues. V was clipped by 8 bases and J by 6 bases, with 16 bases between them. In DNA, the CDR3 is TGTGCCAGCTTGTCGGGGGCTGCAGATGAAAAACTGTTTTTT. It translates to CASLSGAADEKLFF.

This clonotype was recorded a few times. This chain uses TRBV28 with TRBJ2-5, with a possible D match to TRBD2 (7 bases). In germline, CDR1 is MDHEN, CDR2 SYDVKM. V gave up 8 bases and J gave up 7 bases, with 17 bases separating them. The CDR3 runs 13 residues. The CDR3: CASALGGPGTQYF. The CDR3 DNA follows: TGTGCCAGCGCCCTGGGGGGGCCCGGGACCCAGTACTTC.

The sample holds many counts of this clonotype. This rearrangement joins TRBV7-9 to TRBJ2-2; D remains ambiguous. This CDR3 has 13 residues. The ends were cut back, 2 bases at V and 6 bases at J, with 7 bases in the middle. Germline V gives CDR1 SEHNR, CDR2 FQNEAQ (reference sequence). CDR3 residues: CASSLMFAGELFF. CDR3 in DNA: TGTGCCAGCAGCTTAATGTTCGCCGGGGAGCTGTTTTTT.

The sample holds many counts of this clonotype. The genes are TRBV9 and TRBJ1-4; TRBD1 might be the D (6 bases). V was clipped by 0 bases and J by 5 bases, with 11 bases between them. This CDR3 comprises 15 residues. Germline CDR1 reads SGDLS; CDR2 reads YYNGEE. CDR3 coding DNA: TGTGCCAGCAGCGTAGAGCAGGGGCCCAATGAAAAACTGTTTTTT. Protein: CASSVEQGPNEKLFF.

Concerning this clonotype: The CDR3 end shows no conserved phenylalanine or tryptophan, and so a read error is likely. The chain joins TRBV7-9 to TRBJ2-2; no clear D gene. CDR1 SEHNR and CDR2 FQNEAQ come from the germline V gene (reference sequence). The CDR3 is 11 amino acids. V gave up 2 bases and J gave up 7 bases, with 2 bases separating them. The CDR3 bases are TGTGCCAGCAGCTTAAGCGGGGAGCTGTTTTCT. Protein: CASSLSGELFS.

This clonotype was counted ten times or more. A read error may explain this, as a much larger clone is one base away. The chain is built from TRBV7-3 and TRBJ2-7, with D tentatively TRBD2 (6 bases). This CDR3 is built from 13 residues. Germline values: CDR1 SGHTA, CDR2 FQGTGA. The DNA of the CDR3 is TGTGCCAGCAGCCCCAGCGGAGGGAACGAGAAGTACTTC. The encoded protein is CASSPSGGNEKYF. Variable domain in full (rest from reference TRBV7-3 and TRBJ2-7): GAGVSQTPSNKVTEKGKYVELRCDPISGHTALYWYRQSLGQGPEFLIYFQGTGAADDSGLPNDRFFAVRPEGSVSTLKIQRTERGDSAVYLCASSPSGGNEKYFGPGTRLTVT.

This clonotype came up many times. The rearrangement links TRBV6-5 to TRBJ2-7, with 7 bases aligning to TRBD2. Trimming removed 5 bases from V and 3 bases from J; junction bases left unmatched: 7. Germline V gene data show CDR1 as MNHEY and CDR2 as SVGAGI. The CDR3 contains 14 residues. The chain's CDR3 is CASSESSGGYEQYF. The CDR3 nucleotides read TGTGCCAGCAGTGAATCATCGGGGGGCTACGAGCAGTACTTC.

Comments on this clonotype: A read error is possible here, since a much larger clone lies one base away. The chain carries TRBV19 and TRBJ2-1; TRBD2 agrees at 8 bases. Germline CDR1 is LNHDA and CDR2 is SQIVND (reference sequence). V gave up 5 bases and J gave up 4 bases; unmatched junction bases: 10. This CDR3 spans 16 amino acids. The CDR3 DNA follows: TGTGCCAGTAGTGCCTTTGTCACGGGGGGGTACAATGAGCAGTTCTTC. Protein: CASSAFVTGGYNEQFF.

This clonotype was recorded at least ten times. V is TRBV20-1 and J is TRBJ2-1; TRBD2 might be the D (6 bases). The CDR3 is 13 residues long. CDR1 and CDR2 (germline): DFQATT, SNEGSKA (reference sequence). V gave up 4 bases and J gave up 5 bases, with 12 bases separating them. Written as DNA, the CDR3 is TGCAGTGCTACGACTAGGGGTAACAATGAGCAGTTCTTC. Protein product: CSATTRGNNEQFF.

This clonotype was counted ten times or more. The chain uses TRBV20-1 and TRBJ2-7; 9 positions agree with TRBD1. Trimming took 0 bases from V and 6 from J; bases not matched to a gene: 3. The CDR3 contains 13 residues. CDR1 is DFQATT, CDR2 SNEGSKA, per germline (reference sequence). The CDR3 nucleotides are TGCAGTGCTAGAGAAACAGGGGGCGTCGAGCAGTACTTC. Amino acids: CSARETGGVEQYF.

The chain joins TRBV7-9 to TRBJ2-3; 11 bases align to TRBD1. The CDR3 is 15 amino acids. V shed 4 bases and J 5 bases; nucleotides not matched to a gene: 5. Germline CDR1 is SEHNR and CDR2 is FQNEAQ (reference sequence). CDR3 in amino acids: CASSSPGTGGDTQYF. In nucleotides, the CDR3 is TGTGCCAGCAGCTCGCCCGGGACAGGGGGAGATACGCAGTATTTT.

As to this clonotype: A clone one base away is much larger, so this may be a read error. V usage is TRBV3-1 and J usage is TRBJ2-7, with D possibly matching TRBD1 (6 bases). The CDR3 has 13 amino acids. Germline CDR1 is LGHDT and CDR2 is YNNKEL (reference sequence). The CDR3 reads CASSRTVSCEQYF. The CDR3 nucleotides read TGTGCCAGCAGCCGGACAGTTTCCTGCGAGCAGTACTTC.

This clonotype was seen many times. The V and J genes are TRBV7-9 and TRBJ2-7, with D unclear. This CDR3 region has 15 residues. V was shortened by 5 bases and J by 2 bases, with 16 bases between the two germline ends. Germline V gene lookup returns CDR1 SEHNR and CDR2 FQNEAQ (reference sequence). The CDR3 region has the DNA TGTGCCAGCAGCCCCCAGATTTCACAGCCCTACGAGCAGTACTTC. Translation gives CASSPQISQPYEQYF.

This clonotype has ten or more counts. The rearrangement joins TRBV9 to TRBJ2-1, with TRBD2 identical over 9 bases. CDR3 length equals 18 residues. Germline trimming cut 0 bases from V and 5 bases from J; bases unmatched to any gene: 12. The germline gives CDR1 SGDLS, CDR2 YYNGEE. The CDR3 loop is CASSVAAYAGGSHNEQFF. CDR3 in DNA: TGTGCCAGCAGCGTAGCAGCTTATGCGGGGGGGAGTCACAATGAGCAGTTCTTC. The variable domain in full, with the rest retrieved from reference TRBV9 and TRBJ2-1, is DSGVTQTPKHLITATGQRVTLRCSPRSGDLSVYWYQQSLDQGLQFLIQYYNGEERAKGNILERFSAQQFPDLHSELNLSSLELGDSALYFCASSVAAYAGGSHNEQFFGPGTRLTVL.

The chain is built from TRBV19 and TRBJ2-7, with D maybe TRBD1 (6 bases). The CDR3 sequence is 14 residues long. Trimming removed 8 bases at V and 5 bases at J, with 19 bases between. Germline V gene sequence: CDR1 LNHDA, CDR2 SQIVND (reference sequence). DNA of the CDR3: TGTGCCAGTTCCCCGGACAGCGCTTGGGACGAGCAGTACTTC. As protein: CASSPDSAWDEQYF.

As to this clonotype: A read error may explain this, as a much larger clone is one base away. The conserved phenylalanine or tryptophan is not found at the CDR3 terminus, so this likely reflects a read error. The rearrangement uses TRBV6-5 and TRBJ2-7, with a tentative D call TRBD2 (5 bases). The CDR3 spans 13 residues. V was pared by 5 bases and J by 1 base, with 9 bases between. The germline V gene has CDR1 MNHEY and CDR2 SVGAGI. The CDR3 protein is CASSDPGSYEQYL. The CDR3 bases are TGTGCCAGCAGTGACCCGGGGTCCTACGAGCAGTACCTC.

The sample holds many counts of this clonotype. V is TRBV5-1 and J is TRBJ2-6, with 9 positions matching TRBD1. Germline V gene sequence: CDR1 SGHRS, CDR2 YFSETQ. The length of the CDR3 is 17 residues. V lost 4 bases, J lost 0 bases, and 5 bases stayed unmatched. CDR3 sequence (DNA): TGCGCCAGCAGCATGACAGGGGGGAACTCTGGGGCCAACGTCCTGACTTTC. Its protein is CASSMTGGNSGANVLTF.

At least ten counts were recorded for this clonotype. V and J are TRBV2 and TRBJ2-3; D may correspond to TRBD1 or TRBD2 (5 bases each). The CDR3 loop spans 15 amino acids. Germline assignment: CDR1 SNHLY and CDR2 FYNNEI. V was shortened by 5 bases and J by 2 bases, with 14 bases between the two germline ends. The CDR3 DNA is TGTGCCAGCAGTCCCGGGACGGTAGACACAGATACGCAGTATTTT. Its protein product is CASSPGTVDTDTQYF.

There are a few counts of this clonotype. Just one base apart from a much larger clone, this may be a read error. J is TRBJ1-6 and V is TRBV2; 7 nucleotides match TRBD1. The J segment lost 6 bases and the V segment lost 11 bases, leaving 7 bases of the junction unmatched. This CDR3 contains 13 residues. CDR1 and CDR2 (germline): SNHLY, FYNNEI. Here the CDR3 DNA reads TGTGCCGGCCAGGGACAGAGTAATTCACCCCTCCACTTT. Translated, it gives CAGQGQSNSPLHF.

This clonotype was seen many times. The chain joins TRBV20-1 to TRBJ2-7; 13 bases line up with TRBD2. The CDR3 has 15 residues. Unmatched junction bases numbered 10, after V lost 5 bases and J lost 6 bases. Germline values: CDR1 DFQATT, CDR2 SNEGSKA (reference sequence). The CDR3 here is CSASGLAGESVEQYF. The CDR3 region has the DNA TGCAGTGCTTCCGGACTAGCGGGAGAGTCGGTCGAGCAGTACTTC.

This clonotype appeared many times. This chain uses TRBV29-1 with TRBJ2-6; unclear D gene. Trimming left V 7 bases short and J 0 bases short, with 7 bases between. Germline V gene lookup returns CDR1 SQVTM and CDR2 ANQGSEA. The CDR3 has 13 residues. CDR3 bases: TGCAGCGCCAGCCCCTCTGGGGCCAACGTCCTGACTTTC. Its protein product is CSASPSGANVLTF.

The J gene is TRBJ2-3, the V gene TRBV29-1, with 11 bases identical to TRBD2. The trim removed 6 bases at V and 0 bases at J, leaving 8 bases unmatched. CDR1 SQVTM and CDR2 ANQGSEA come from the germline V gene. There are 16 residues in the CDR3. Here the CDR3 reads CSVLATSGVSTDTQYF. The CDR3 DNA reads TGCAGCGTCCTCGCGACTAGCGGGGTAAGCACAGATACGCAGTATTTT.

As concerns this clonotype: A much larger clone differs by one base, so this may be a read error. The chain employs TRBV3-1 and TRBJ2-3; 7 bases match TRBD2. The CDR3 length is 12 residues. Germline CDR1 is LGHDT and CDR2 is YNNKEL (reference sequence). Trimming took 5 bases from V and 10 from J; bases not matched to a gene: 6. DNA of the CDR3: TGTGCCAGCAGCGACTCCCGGGGGGCGCAGTATTTT. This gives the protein CASSDSRGAQYF.

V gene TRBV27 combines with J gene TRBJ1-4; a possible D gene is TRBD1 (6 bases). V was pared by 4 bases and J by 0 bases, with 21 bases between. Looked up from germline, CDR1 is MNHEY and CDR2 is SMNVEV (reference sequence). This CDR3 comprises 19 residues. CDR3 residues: CASSSRRGEGAATNEKLFF. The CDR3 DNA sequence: TGTGCCAGCAGTTCCCGCAGGGGCGAGGGAGCCGCAACTAATGAAAAACTGTTTTTT.